The clone carrying this TCR beta chain was seen more than once but under ten times. This sample stems from a study of cytomegalovirus exposure and HLA in healthy donors. The CDR3 is made up of 14 amino acids. Germline CDR1 and CDR2: SEHNR and FQNEAQ (reference sequence). J gave up 2 bases and V 5 bases, and 5 bases lay outside the gene matches. With 60 Vbeta and 13 Jbeta primers, the PCR was carried out. This table comes from immunoSEQ multiplex PCR, and its TCRdb copy is limited to in-frame clones, with some not included. Of about 160,000 clones in the sample, around three quarters were seen once. The chain combines TRBV7-9 with TRBJ1-1; 7 bases are shared with TRBD1. The sample was PBMCs. The clonotype comes from a woman in her thirties or forties in good health and CMV-seronegative. CDR3 DNA: TGTGCCAGCAGCCCGACAGGGCTTAACACTGAAGCTTTCTTT. It specifies CASSPTGLNTEAFF.